This T cell receptor beta chain was sequenced for a study of immune characterization of retroperitoneal liposarcoma. MiXCR was run by TCRdb on the PCR reads, yielding one entry per CDR3 protein. Of roughly 10,000 distinct CDR3 sequences detected, about 30% appear once; the ten largest clones hold around 9%. This clonotype has at least ten counts. The TCR sequence derives from a female donor with retroperitoneal liposarcoma. The sample consisted of tumor tissue.

CDR3 sequence (DNA): TGTGCCAGCAGGACGGACAGGGTCCAATACTTC. It specifies CASRTDRVQYF. The gene calls are TRBV7-2 and TRBJ2-4, with 8 bases identical to TRBD1. This CDR3 spans 11 amino acids. Germline CDR1 reads SGHTA; CDR2 reads FQGNSA. V lost 6 bases to trimming and J lost 16 bases; unmatched junction nucleotides: 8.